This TCR beta chain originates from a study of T cells in localized non-small cell lung cancer (TCRdb year 2020). A note on the overall study: The study analyzed T cell repertoires of hundreds of early-stage NSCLC patients, comparing tumors and uninvolved tumor-adjacent lungs. The cohort was made up of 236 treatment-naive NSCLC patients whose localized lung tumors had been resected. A mean age of around 66 years was recorded for the NSCLC patients, of whom under 150 were male and 85 to 110 were female.

The full study reports these points: Because multi-region tumor sequencing was not done, intratumor heterogeneity could not be ruled out. Longer overall survival was associated with higher blood T cell density, whereas shorter survival was associated with higher adjacent-lung clonality. Uninvolved tumor-adjacent lung showed the highest T cell clonality, higher than tumor, which suggests more focused antigenic responses in the uninvolved tumor-adjacent lung. Because the study design was exploratory, TCR variables were selected using unadjusted p-values without false-discovery rate correction. Of the top 100 tumor clones, a median of 57 were detected in paired uninvolved adjacent lung; about 26 were also among that lung's top 100.

Notes on this clone: Its antigen is unknown. No much larger clonotype is one base removed from it; base qualities were not supplied.

At diagnosis, tumor, uninvolved tumor-adjacent lung and peripheral blood were collected and then preserved as a mix of FFPE and fresh-frozen material. For TCR repertoire profiling, blood samples were analyzed in the form of peripheral blood mononuclear cells. The immunoSEQ Assay was used to sequence TCR beta CDR3 regions from DNA. The paper's processing steps were these. T cell density was computed as TCR beta template counts normalized to usable DNA estimated by amplifying housekeeping genes. The preseqR package was used to estimate richness by extrapolating to 400,000 templates for PBMC samples and to 120,000 templates for tissue samples. Clonality was taken to be one minus Pielou's evenness. Tissue-enriched TCRs were identified by differential abundance testing using productive amino-acid clonotypes, minimum total count 5 and alpha 0.1. The Jaccard Index and the Morisita Overlap Index were used to measure repertoire overlap between compartments. GLIPH grouped TCR beta CDR3s together with public tetramer-defined viral CDR3s, and a viral motif had to include at least three viral sequences and show V-gene enrichment. TCRdb holds this immuneACCESS table with in-frame rearrangements only. Some clones are missing; in checked studies, unresolved V genes explain under half, and the rest has no known cause. The V and J calls and clone size are taken from that table; D and trimming were inferred from the DNA. A total of around 28,000 clones appear in this sample, 94% of them only once. 0.73% of the sample comes from the top ten.

This sequence was found in a woman aged 35-75 years with stage I lung adenocarcinoma. The sequencing here drew on peripheral blood, taken before any cancer treatment.

CDR3 region: CASSLGAHTEAFF. The bases read TGTGCCAGCAGCTTAGGGGCACACACTGAAGCTTTCTTT. Here the chain combines TRBV11-3 and TRBJ1-1; the D gene cannot be named for sure. CDR1 and CDR2 (SGHNT, YENEEA) derive from the germline V gene. Measured from the cysteine to the phenylalanine, the CDR3 is 13 residues long. CDR3 DNA only is kept here, 39 bases in frame from base 1. V loses 1 base of germline sequence and J loses 3 bases, and the interval between the two ends is 6 bases.